This T cell receptor beta chain was profiled in a study of cytomegalovirus exposure and HLA in healthy donors. On the study more broadly: Researchers previously reported finding roughly 120 million unique TCR beta sequences from roughly 170 million T cells.

Study-level points and caveats: With later analysis, a missense DCLRE1C variant became linked to TCR beta V- and J-gene trimming. A likely sequencing artifact accounted for one observed cluster of highly shared sequence variants. Per published accounts, TCR beta sequences correctly predicted the HLA-A and HLA-B alleles of most subjects.

The PCR made use of 60 Vbeta and 13 Jbeta primers. The table came from immunoSEQ multiplex PCR; TCRdb's copy has only in-frame clones and leaves some out. Of 200,000 to 300,000 clones listed, about 80% are singletons. Note on this clone: Its target is unknown.

V lost 6 bases to trimming and J lost 4 bases; unmatched junction nucleotides: 9. From germline, CDR1 is MGHDK and CDR2 SYGVNS. The CDR3 is made up of 14 amino acids. The genes are TRBV25-1 and TRBJ2-7; TRBD1 agrees at 7 bases. This receptor was identified in a woman aged 60-75 years in good health and CMV-seropositive. The sample comprised PBMCs. The CDR3 DNA follows: TGTGCCAGCAGCCCCCGGACAGGAGTTTACGAGCAGTACTTC. Translation gives CASSPRTGVYEQYF.